This T cell receptor beta chain was sequenced for a study of T cells in Graves' hyperthyroidism and ophthalmopathy. The wider study: Peripheral blood was taken when the disease was first diagnosed, before any treatment began.

This CDR3 spans 13 amino acids. With 3 bases removed from V and 5 bases from J, the gap between germline ends came to 10 bases. Germline V gene sequence: CDR1 MDHEN, CDR2 SYDVKM. This clonotype showed up many times. Amplified TCR beta CDR3 regions derived from RNA transcripts. First-round RT-PCR targeting the TCR CDR3 was performed with the HTBI primer set. Using its own MiXCR run on the multiplex PCR reads, TCRdb lists one record per CDR3 protein. The sample has around 610,000 distinct CDR3 sequences, roughly 14% seen once; the top ten hold 4.3%. Fresh 10 ml peripheral blood yielded PBMCs. This TCR derives from a woman aged 40 to 50 with Graves' ophthalmopathy. The sequenced sample was blood. V usage is TRBV28 and J usage is TRBJ1-2; tentatively, D is TRBD1 (5 bases). This CDR3 is CASSFREGYGYTF. The CDR3 DNA sequence: TGTGCCAGCAGTTTCCGGGAGGGGTATGGCTACACCTTC.